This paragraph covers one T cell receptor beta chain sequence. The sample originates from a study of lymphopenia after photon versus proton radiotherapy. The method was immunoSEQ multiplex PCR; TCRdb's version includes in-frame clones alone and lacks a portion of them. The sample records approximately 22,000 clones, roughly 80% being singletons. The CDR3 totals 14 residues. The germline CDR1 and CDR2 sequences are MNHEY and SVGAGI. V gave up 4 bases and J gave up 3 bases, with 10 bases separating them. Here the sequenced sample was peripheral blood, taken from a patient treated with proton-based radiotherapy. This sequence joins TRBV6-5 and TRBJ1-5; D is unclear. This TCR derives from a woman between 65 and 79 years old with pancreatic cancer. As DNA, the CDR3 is TGTGCCAGCAGTTCTAGGAATTTCAATCAGCCCCAGCATTTT. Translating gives CASSSRNFNQPQHF.